This T cell receptor (beta chain) was profiled in a study of Graves' ophthalmopathy and Graves' hyperthyroidism. TCR beta CDR3 regions were amplified from RNA transcripts. RT-PCR with HTBI primers came first, then second-round multiplex PCR. MiXCR, applied by TCRdb to the multiplex PCR reads, yields one record per CDR3 protein. The sample includes roughly 400,000 distinct CDR3 sequences, 15% seen only once; the top ten take roughly 7%. This clonotype turned up a few times. Its antigen is unidentified. PBMCs had their origin in fresh peripheral blood (approximately 10 ml). Study observations and caveats: Ophthalmopathy progression was predicted by the model at just over 70% sensitivity and less than 75% specificity.

Material for sequencing was peripheral blood. This TCR was recovered from a woman between 18 and 30 years old with stable Graves' hyperthyroidism.

The CDR3 DNA reads TGCGCCAGCAGTTTCGACAGATCCTTAAGTGGGGACACTGAAGCTTTCTTT. Its translation: CASSFDRSLSGDTEAFF. This sequence joins TRBV5-1 and TRBJ1-1, with D tentatively TRBD1 (5 bases). CDR3 length: 17 residues. The V end was cut by 5 bases, the J end by 3 bases, with 23 bases between. The V gene's germline CDR1 is SGHRS and CDR2 YFSETQ.